The clone carrying this TCR beta chain was picked up a small number of times. Its target is unknown. A sample-barcoded 5' primer and a J-beta primer mix were used in a second PCR of about 7 to 12 cycles. Tagging of each cDNA molecule was performed by a template-switch adaptor with 12 random nucleotides. MiXCR, run by TCRdb on the 5' RACE reads, gives a single entry per CDR3 protein. The data contain about 730,000 distinct CDR3 sequences, roughly 44% of them singletons. This specimen belongs to a study of blood T cells in healthy people across ages. Study results and caveats: Correlation between TCR beta diversity and naive T cell percentage was strong.

The CDR3 runs 15 residues. From germline, CDR1 is MNHEY and CDR2 SVGEGT. V was pared by 6 bases and J by 6 bases, with 7 bases of the junction left unmatched. This rearrangement joins TRBV6-2 or TRBV6-3 to TRBJ2-7, with 14 bases aligning to TRBD2. Sequenced: blood. The TCR was taken from a woman in her sixties or seventies in good health. The CDR3, as DNA: TGTGCCAGCAGCACGGGACTAGCGGGAGTTTGCGAGCAGTACTTC. As protein: CASSTGLAGVCEQYF.